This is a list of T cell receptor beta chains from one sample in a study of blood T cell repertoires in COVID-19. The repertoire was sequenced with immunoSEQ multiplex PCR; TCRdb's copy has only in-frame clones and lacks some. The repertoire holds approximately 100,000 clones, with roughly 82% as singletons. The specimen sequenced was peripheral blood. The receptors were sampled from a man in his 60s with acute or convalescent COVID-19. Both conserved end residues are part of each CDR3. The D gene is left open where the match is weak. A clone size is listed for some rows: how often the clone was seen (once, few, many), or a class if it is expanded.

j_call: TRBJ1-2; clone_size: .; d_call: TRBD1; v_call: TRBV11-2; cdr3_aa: CASSLTGPLYGYTF; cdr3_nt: TGTGCCAGCAGCTTGACAGGGCCCCTCTATGGCTACACCTTC
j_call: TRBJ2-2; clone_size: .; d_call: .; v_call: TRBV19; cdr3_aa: CASSNSLGGGYTGELFF; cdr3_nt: TGTGCCAGTAGTAACTCCCTAGGAGGCGGTTACACCGGGGAGCTGTTTTTT
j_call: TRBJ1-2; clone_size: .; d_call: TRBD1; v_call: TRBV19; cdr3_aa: CASSRDSYYGYTF; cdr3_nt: TGTGCCAGTAGTCGGGACAGCTACTATGGCTACACCTTC
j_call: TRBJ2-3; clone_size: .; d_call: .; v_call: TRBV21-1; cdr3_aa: CASSKENRVADTQYF; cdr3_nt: TGTGCCAGCAGCAAAGAAAACAGGGTGGCAGATACGCAGTATTTT
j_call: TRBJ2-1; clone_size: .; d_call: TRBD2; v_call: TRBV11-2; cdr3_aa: CASSPWGGDRGNEQFF; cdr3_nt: TGTGCCAGCAGCCCCTGGGGGGGGGATCGCGGGAATGAGCAGTTCTTC
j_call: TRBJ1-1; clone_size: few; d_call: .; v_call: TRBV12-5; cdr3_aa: CASGTGTSFTEAFF; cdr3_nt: TGTGCTAGTGGAACTGGGACATCGTTCACTGAAGCTTTCTTT
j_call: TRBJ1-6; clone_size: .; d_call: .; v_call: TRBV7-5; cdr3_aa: CVRSSGGPLHF; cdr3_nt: TGTGTCAGAAGCTCGGGGGGGCCCCTCCACTTT
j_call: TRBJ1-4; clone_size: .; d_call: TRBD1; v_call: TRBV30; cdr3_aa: CAWSASDRKLFF; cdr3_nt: TGTGCCTGGAGTGCCTCGGACAGGAAACTGTTTTTT
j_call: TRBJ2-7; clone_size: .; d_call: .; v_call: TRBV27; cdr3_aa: CASRGTGGIQQYF; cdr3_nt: TGTGCCAGCCGCGGGACGGGGGGCATCCAGCAGTACTTC
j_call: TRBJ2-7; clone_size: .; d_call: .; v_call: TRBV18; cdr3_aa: CASSPVNSGSYEQYF; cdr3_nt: TGTGCCAGCTCACCAGTGAATAGCGGCTCCTACGAGCAGTACTTC
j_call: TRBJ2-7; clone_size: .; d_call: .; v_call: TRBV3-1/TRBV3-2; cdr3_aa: CASSQVWMLQGVNEQYF; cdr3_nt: TGTGCCAGCAGCCAAGTATGGATGTTACAGGGCGTCAACGAGCAGTACTTC
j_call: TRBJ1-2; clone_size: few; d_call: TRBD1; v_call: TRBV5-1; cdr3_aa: CASSPQGVTYYGYTF; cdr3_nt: TGCGCCAGCAGCCCACAGGGGGTAACCTACTATGGCTACACCTTC
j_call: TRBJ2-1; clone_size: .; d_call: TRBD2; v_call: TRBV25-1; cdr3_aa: CASSETSGRYEQFF; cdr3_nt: TGTGCCAGCAGTGAAACTAGCGGGAGATATGAGCAGTTCTTC
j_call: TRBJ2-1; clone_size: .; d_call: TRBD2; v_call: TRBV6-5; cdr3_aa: CASLRVAGGQEQFF; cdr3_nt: TGTGCCAGTCTTAGGGTAGCGGGAGGGCAGGAGCAGTTCTTC
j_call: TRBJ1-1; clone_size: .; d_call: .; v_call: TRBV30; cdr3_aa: CAWTRGVGTEAFF; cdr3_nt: TGTGCCTGGACCAGGGGCGTGGGCACTGAAGCTTTCTTT
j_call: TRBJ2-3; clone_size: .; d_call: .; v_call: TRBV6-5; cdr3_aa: CASSPRVGTDTQYF; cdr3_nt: TGTGCCAGCAGTCCCAGGGTCGGCACAGATACGCAGTATTTT
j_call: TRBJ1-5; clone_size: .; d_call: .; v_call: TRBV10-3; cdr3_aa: CAISGQDSNQPQHF; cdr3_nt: TGTGCCATCAGTGGGCAGGATAGCAATCAGCCCCAGCATTTT
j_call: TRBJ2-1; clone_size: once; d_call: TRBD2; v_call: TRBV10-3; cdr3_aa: CAIRGTSGRIPLYNEQFF; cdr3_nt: TGTGCCATCAGGGGGACTAGCGGGAGGATCCCCCTTTACAATGAGCAGTTCTTC
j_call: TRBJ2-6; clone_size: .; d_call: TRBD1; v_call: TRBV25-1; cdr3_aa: CASPLRDRFFSGANVLTF; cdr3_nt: TGTGCCAGCCCACTCCGGGACAGATTTTTCTCTGGGGCCAACGTCCTGACTTTC
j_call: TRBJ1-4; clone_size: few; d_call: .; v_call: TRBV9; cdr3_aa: CASSVGGFEEKLFF; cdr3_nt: TGTGCCAGCAGCGTAGGTGGTTTTGAGGAAAAACTGTTTTTT
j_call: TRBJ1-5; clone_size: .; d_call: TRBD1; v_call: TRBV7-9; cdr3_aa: CASSSQGDQPQHF; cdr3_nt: TGTGCCAGCAGCTCCCAGGGGGATCAGCCCCAGCATTTT
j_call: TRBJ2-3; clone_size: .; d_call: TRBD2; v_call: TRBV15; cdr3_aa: CATSRTPSPGGPDTQYF; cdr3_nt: TGTGCCACCAGCAGGACACCCTCCCCGGGAGGACCAGATACGCAGTATTTT
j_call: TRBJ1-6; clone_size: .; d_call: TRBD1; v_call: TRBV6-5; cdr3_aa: CASSLTGEPNSPLHF; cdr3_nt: TGTGCCAGCAGCTTGACAGGGGAGCCAAATTCACCCCTCCACTTT
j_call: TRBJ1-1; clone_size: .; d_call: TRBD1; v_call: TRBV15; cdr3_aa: CATSTGQGITEAFF; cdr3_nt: TGTGCCACCAGCACCGGACAGGGTATCACTGAAGCTTTCTTT
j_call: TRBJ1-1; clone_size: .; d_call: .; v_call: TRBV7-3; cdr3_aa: CASSFSVNTEAFF; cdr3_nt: TGTGCCAGCAGCTTCTCAGTGAACACTGAAGCTTTCTTT
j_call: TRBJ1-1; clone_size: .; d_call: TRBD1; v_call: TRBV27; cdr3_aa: CASILSTGVTEAFF; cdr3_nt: TGTGCCAGCATCCTTAGTACAGGGGTAACTGAAGCTTTCTTT
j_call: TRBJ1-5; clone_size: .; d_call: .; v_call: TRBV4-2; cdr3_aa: CASSQVRGDQPQHF; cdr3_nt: TGTGCCAGCAGCCAAGTCAGGGGTGATCAGCCCCAGCATTTT
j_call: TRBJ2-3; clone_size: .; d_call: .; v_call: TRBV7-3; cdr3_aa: CASSLAVADTQYF; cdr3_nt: TGTGCCAGCAGCTTAGCGGTCGCAGATACGCAGTATTTT
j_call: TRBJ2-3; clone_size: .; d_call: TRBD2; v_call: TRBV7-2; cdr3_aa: CASSLIAGGPDTQYF; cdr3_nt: TGTGCCAGCAGCTTAATAGCGGGGGGGCCAGATACGCAGTATTTT
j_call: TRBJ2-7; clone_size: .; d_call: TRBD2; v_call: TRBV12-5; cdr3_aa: CASRTSGSSYEQYF; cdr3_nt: TGTGCTAGCCGGACTAGCGGGTCCTCCTACGAGCAGTACTTC
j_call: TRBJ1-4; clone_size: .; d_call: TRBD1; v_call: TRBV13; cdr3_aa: CASSLRWTGYEKLFF; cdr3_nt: TGTGCCAGCAGCTTACGATGGACAGGGTATGAAAAACTGTTTTTT